Listed below are T cell receptor beta chains from one sample, sequenced in a study of STAT5B mutations in CD4+ large granular lymphocyte leukemia. The assay was immunoSEQ multiplex PCR, and TCRdb's table has in-frame clones only and misses some. The data show about 31,000 clones, with about 71% seen just once and 2% held by the top ten. The source material was CD4+ T cells from blood buffy coats. The receptor source for this set is a human donor in good health. Both conserved end residues are part of each CDR3. D genes are given only for firm matches. Size values are once, few and many counts, or a class for expanded clones, and some rows have none.

V	D	size	J	CDR3	DNA
TRBV27	NA	NA	TRBJ2-2	CASSPPRSYANTGELFF	TGTGCCAGCAGTCCGCCGCGGTCTTACGCGAACACCGGGGAGCTGTTTTTT
TRBV6-5	TRBD1	NA	TRBJ1-1	CASSRDRGYEAFF	TGTGCCAGCAGTCGGGACAGGGGCTATGAAGCTTTCTTT
TRBV4-2	NA	NA	TRBJ1-1	CASSQTGLGTEAFF	TGTGCCAGCAGCCAAACAGGGCTGGGAACTGAAGCTTTCTTT
TRBV6-6	NA	NA	TRBJ1-5	CASGVRPQHF	TGTGCCAGCGGCGTGCGGCCCCAGCATTTT
TRBV7-9	NA	NA	TRBJ1-3	CASRMTRGNAGNTIYF	TGTGCCAGCAGGATGACGAGGGGGAATGCTGGAAACACCATATATTTT
TRBV29-1	NA	once	TRBJ2-3	CSVELSRGF	TGCAGCGTTGAACTCTCGAGGGGATTT
TRBV7-9	NA	NA	TRBJ2-2	CASSLDSIGELFF	TGTGCCAGCAGCTTAGATAGCATCGGGGAGCTGTTTTTT
TRBV11-2	NA	few	TRBJ1-1	CASSLFNMNTEAFF	TGTGCCAGCAGCTTATTTAACATGAACACTGAAGCTTTCTTT
TRBV19	NA	NA	TRBJ2-6	CASSISRGANVLTF	TGTGCCAGTAGTATAAGTAGGGGGGCCAACGTCCTGACTTTC
TRBV6-1	NA	NA	TRBJ1-2	CASSASTVANGYTF	TGTGCCAGCAGTGCGTCGACGGTAGCTAATGGCTACACCTTC
TRBV18	TRBD1	NA	TRBJ1-1	CASSPTGVNFEAFF	TGTGCCAGCTCGCCGACAGGGGTTAACTTTGAAGCTTTCTTT
TRBV7-9	TRBD2	NA	TRBJ2-2	CASSPGGVSTGELFF	TGTGCCAGCAGCCCCGGGGGGGTTAGCACCGGGGAGCTGTTTTTT
TRBV4-1	NA	NA	TRBJ1-5	CASSQGVAPLMNQPQHF	TGCGCCAGCAGCCAGGGTGTTGCGCCTCTCATGAATCAGCCCCAGCATTTT
TRBV7-2	NA	NA	TRBJ1-1	CASSLEGGPQSRAFF	TGTGCCAGCAGCTTAGAGGGGGGGCCACAGAGTAGAGCTTTCTTT
TRBV29-1	TRBD2	NA	TRBJ2-5	CSVEVPRGGQETQYF	TGCAGCGTTGAAGTGCCGCGGGGGGGCCAGGAGACCCAGTACTTC
TRBV7-2	NA	NA	TRBJ1-2	CASSLGGVGYTF	TGTGCCAGCAGCTTAGGGGGGGTAGGCTACACCTTC
TRBV23-1	NA	few	TRBJ1-5	CASSQGRAPRHQPQHF	TGCGCCAGCAGTCAGGGGAGGGCTCCGAGGCATCAGCCCCAGCATTTT
TRBV18	NA	once	TRBJ2-5	CASSPLMTGLQETQYF	TGTGCCAGCTCACCACTTATGACAGGTCTCCAAGAGACCCAGTACTTC
TRBV7-2	NA	NA	TRBJ2-7	CASSSSFYEQYF	TGTGCCAGCAGCTCAAGCTTTTACGAGCAGTACTTC
TRBV5-1	NA	NA	TRBJ1-1	CASSFLAGDYNTEAFF	TGCGCCAGCAGCTTTTTGGCAGGGGACTACAACACTGAAGCTTTCTTT
TRBV7-2	TRBD2	NA	TRBJ2-6	CASSPAGGASGANVLTF	TGTGCCAGCAGCCCGGCGGGGGGCGCGAGTGGGGCCAACGTCCTGACTTTC
TRBV5-6	TRBD2	once	TRBJ2-2	CASRPKGLAGALNTGELFF	TGTGCCAGCAGACCGAAAGGACTAGCGGGGGCCTTGAACACCGGGGAGCTGTTTTTT
TRBV30	NA	NA	TRBJ2-6	CAWSQEGPSGANVLTF	TGTGCCTGGAGTCAGGAGGGCCCTTCTGGGGCCAACGTCCTGACTTTC
TRBV5-5	TRBD1	once	TRBJ1-2	CASSSGDSTNYGYTF	TGTGCCAGCAGCTCTGGGGACAGCACTAACTATGGCTACACCTTC
TRBV27	NA	NA	TRBJ1-2	CASSWDKNYGYTF	TGTGCCAGCAGCTGGGACAAAAACTATGGCTACACCTTC
TRBV5-1	TRBD2	NA	TRBJ2-7	CASSSASGGVYEQYF	TGCGCCAGCAGTTCGGCTAGCGGGGGTGTATACGAGCAGTACTTC
TRBV6-1	NA	NA	TRBJ1-2	CASSAETGRNYGYTF	TGTGCCAGCAGTGCAGAAACCGGGAGGAACTATGGCTACACCTTC
TRBV7-9	NA	few	TRBJ1-2	CASSLTSGDTGGYTF	TGTGCCAGCAGCCTAACTTCAGGGGACACCGGAGGCTACACCTTC
TRBV7-7	NA	few	TRBJ1-6	CASSWDGSSYNSPLHF	TGTGCTAGCAGCTGGGACGGAAGCTCCTATAATTCACCCCTCCACTTT
TRBV30	TRBD1	NA	TRBJ2-7	CAWSADRGPAEQYF	TGTGCCTGGAGCGCCGACAGGGGACCGGCCGAGCAGTACTTC
TRBV7-8	NA	NA	TRBJ2-1	CASSGGGESSYNEQFF	TGTGCCAGCAGCGGAGGGGGGGAGAGCTCCTACAATGAGCAGTTCTTC
TRBV27	TRBD1	NA	TRBJ1-4	CASTDRGPTNEKLFF	TGTGCCAGCACGGACAGGGGCCCAACTAATGAAAAACTGTTTTTT
TRBV19	TRBD2	NA	TRBJ2-5	CASSRYTSGGPQETQYF	TGTGCCAGTAGTAGATACACTAGCGGGGGGCCCCAAGAGACCCAGTACTTC
TRBV5-1	TRBD1	NA	TRBJ2-7	CASSSKPTGGNPHEQYF	TGCGCCAGCAGCTCCAAACCGACAGGGGGCAACCCCCACGAGCAGTACTTC
TRBV21-1	NA	NA	TRBJ2-2	CASSARLKLRVTGELFF	TGTGCCAGCAGCGCAAGGTTAAAGCTCAGGGTCACCGGGGAGCTGTTTTTT
TRBV28	NA	NA	TRBJ1-4	CASSGNEKLFF	TGTGCCAGCAGTGGGAATGAAAAACTGTTTTTT
TRBV5-1	NA	NA	TRBJ1-3	CASSPKGNTIYF	TGCGCCAGCAGCCCAAAAGGAAACACCATATATTTT
TRBV4-3	TRBD1	NA	TRBJ1-6	CASSQDDRALGSPLHF	TGCGCCAGCAGCCAAGACGACAGGGCCTTAGGTTCACCCCTCCACTTT
TRBV5-1	TRBD1	NA	TRBJ1-5	CASSLAGGGQQPQHF	TGCGCCAGCAGCTTGGCAGGGGGCGGGCAACAGCCCCAGCATTTT
TRBV5-1	NA	NA	TRBJ1-2	CASSLGGSSNYGYTF	TGCGCCAGCAGCTTGGGAGGGTCGTCTAACTATGGCTACACCTTC
TRBV4-2	NA	few	TRBJ1-1	CASSQGAPTEAFF	TGTGCCAGCAGCCAAGGAGCACCCACTGAAGCTTTCTTT
TRBV5-1	NA	NA	TRBJ2-1	CASSPGLLSLPGNEQFF	TGCGCCAGCAGCCCAGGACTATTAAGTTTGCCCGGGAATGAGCAGTTCTTC
TRBV10-3	NA	NA	TRBJ1-6	CAISLGAEDNSPLHF	TGTGCCATCAGTCTCGGAGCAGAAGATAATTCACCCCTCCACTTT
TRBV6-1	TRBD1	NA	TRBJ1-4	CASNPGTGGGEKLFF	TGTGCCAGCAATCCCGGGACAGGGGGTGGGGAAAAACTGTTTTTT
TRBV9	NA	NA	TRBJ1-3	CASSVEGRSGNTIYF	TGTGCCAGCAGCGTAGAGGGTCGATCCGGAAACACCATATATTTT
TRBV21-1	NA	NA	TRBJ2-3	CASSKGSERGGGTDTQYF	TGTGCCAGCAGCAAAGGGAGCGAACGGGGGGGTGGCACAGATACGCAGTATTTT
TRBV20-1	NA	NA	TRBJ1-1	CSAGEAEAFF	TGCAGTGCTGGGGAAGCTGAAGCTTTCTTT
TRBV7-2	TRBD1	NA	TRBJ1-1	CASTRGVTEAFF	TGTGCCAGCACCAGGGGGGTCACTGAAGCTTTCTTT
TRBV5-5	NA	NA	TRBJ1-2	CASSLSAGYGYTF	TGTGCCAGCAGCTTGTCGGCCGGCTATGGCTACACCTTC
TRBV4-1	NA	few	TRBJ1-5	CASSPGPWGDQPQHF	TGCGCCAGCAGCCCAGGGCCATGGGGTGACCAGCCCCAGCATTTT
TRBV5-4	TRBD2	NA	TRBJ2-5	CASSRTSGQETQYF	TGTGCCAGCAGCCGGACTAGCGGACAAGAGACCCAGTACTTC
TRBV5-6	TRBD1	NA	TRBJ1-1	CASSPGTGGGHTEAFF	TGTGCCAGCAGCCCCGGGACAGGGGGCGGTCACACTGAAGCTTTCTTT
TRBV19	TRBD2	once	TRBJ2-6	CASSIVGGSSGANVLTF	TGTGCCAGTAGTATAGTGGGGGGGTCCTCTGGGGCCAACGTCCTGACTTTC
TRBV5-6	NA	few	TRBJ1-1	CASSLGALDTEAFF	TGTGCCAGCAGCTTGGGGGCCTTAGACACTGAAGCTTTCTTT
TRBV15	TRBD2	few	TRBJ2-5	CATSRELAGWETQYF	TGTGCCACCAGCAGAGAGCTAGCGGGGTGGGAGACCCAGTACTTC